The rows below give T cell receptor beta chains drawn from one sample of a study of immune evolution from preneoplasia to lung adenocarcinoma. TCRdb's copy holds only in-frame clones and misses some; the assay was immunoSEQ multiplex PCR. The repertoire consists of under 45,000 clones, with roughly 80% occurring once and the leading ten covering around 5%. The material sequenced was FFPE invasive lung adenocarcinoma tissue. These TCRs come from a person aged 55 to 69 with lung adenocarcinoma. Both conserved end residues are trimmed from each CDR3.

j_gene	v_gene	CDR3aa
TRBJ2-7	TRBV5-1	ASSANRVFDEQY
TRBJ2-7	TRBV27	ASSFRAGSRSYEQY
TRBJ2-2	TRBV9	ASSPPGGVNTGELF
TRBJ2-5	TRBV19	ASSRGRLETQY
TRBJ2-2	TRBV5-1	ASSPGTNTGELF
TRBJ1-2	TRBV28	ASLDSSSYGYT
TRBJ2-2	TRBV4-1	ASSQLNTGELF
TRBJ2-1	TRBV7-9	ASSFFGGDGNEQF
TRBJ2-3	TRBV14	ASGSGTDTQY
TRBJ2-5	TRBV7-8	ASSPGLQETQY
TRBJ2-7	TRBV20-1	SGRGYYEQY
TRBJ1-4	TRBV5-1	ASSPTQGPPEKLF
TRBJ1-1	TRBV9	ASSVGAGGVNTEAF
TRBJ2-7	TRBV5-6	ASSFRRSLGTYEQY
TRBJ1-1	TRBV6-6	ASTYQQTEAF
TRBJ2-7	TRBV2	ASSEENGYEQY
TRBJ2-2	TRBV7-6	ASSSGLALTGELF
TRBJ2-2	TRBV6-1	ASRRHRELF
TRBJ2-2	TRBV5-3	ARRPDRVTANTGELF
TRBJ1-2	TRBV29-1	SVGSAMGYT
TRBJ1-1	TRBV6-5	ASSLNVLVYTEAF
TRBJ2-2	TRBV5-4	ASSFGGPGNTGELF
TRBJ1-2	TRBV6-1	ASSEGTGLYGYT
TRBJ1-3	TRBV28	ASRVTGVGNTIY
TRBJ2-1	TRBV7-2	ASSFGGNRDNEQF
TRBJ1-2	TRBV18	ASSPEGQGVGYI
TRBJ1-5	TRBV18	ASSPGTLRNQPQH
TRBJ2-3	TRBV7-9	ASSLSRATDTQY
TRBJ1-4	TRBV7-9	ASSPGEKLF
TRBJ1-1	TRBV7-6	ASSLDPRSGAF